This T cell receptor beta chain was documented in a study of metastatic and nonmetastatic thyroid tumors. Overall study: Repertoire comparison spanned blood and tumor or nodule tissue of malignant and benign thyroid patients.

Not a single patient had been given any form of treatment at any point before undergoing thyroid surgery. Germline loops: CDR1 LNHDA, CDR2 SQIVND (reference sequence). The junction had 11 bases not matched to a gene; V was cut back by 10 bases and J by 14 bases. The CDR3 runs to 13 residues. The table lists this clone with many counts. TCRdb re-called the PCR reads via MiXCR. In the table there are under 95,000 clones, around 7.8% of which are singletons. The sequence was collected from a female donor with papillary thyroid cancer or a benign thyroid nodule (not recorded which). Some clones in this sample may be carry-over from other donors' samples. The V call is TRBV19, the J call TRBJ1-6; 10 bases match TRBD1. The sequencing sample was made of blood. The CDR3 region is CATRDRGQLTLHF. For the CDR3, the DNA is TGTGCCACCCGGGACAGGGGCCAGTTGACCCTCCACTTT.